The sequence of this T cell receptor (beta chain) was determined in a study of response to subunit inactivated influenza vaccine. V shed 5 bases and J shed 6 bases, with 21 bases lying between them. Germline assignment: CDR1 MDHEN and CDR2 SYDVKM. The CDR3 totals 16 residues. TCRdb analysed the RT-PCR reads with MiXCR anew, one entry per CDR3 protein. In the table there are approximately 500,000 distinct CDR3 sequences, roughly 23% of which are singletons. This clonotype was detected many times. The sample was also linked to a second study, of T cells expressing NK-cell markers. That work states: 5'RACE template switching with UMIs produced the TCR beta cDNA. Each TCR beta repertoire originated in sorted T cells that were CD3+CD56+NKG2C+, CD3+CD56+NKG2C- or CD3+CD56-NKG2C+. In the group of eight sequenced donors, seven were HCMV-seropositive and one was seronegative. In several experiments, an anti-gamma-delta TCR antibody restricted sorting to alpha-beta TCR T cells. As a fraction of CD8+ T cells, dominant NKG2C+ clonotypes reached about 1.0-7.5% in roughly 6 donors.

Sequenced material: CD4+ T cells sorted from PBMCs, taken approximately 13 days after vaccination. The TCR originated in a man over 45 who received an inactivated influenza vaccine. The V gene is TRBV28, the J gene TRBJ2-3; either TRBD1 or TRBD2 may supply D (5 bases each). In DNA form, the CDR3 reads TGTGCCAGCAGTCGGGCCGGGACGCCCTTTGTGGATACGCAGTATTTT. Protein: CASSRAGTPFVDTQYF. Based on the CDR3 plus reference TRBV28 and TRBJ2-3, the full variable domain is DVKVTQSSRYLVKRTGEKVFLECVQDMDHENMFWYRQDPGLGLRLIYFSYDVKMKEKGDIPEGYSVSREKKERFSLILESASTNQTSMYLCASSRAGTPFVDTQYFGPGTRLTVL.